This T cell receptor (beta chain) was captured by sequencing in a study of identical twins. Findings and caveats of the study: The authors noted that invariant MAIT and iNKT cells could partly confound zero-insertion analyses. Insertions ran lower in abundant cord blood beta clonotypes, though not in memory repertoires. Out-of-frame beta sequences exhibited a weaker degree of excess twin sharing.

CDR1 and CDR2 (germline): SGHRS, YFSETQ. V lost 4 bases to trimming and J lost 4 bases; unmatched junction nucleotides: 9. CDR3 length equals 16 residues. It was template switching that added a universal primer site, and there were unique molecular identifiers on the cDNA. TCRdb used MiXCR to reprocess the 5' RACE reads, holding one entry per CDR3 protein. The table has about 300,000 distinct CDR3 sequences, 9% to 15% seen once. For this clonotype: No antigen is known for it.

These data were also filed under a second study, of yellow fever vaccine responses in identical twins.

The sequence came from a woman aged 18-30 years in good health. Sequenced material: CD8+ T cells sorted from blood. The gene calls are TRBV5-1 and TRBJ2-3; 10 bases are shared with TRBD2. CDR3 protein: CASSISGGALSDTQYF. Written as DNA, the CDR3 is TGCGCCAGCAGCATAAGCGGGGGGGCCCTCTCAGATACGCAGTATTTT. The full variable domain, its missing parts supplied by reference TRBV5-1 and TRBJ2-3, is KAGVTQTPRYLIKTRGQQVTLSCSPISGHRSVSWYQQTPGQGLQFLFEYFSETQRNKGNFPGRFSGRQFSNSRSEMNVSTLELGDSALYLCASSISGGALSDTQYFGPGTRLTVL.